These T cell receptor beta chains were read from a single sample in a study of T cells in localized non-small cell lung cancer. Method: immunoSEQ multiplex PCR; TCRdb's copy keeps in-frame clones and lacks some. The data contain some 50,000 clones, approximately 83% of them singletons. This sample comprised peripheral blood mononuclear cells, obtained before any cancer treatment. The receptors derive from a man aged 40 to 70 with stage III lung adenocarcinoma. Each CDR3 is given with its conserved first and last residue. Fields, in order: clone size, D gene, J gene, V gene, CDR3 DNA, CDR3 protein. The D gene is left open where the match is weak. Clone size is not always given. Where it is, it says once, few, many or a class for expanded clones.

abundance: -; d_gene: TRBD2; j_gene: TRBJ2-1; v_gene: TRBV2; CDR3nt: TGTGCCAGCAGACCGGGACTAGCGGGGGGGGATGAGCAGTTCTTC; CDR3aa: CASRPGLAGGDEQFF
abundance: -; d_gene: -; j_gene: TRBJ2-7; v_gene: TRBV19; CDR3nt: TGTGCCAGTAGTCTGATGGGGACCGACTACGAGCAGTACTTC; CDR3aa: CASSLMGTDYEQYF
abundance: few; d_gene: -; j_gene: TRBJ1-2; v_gene: TRBV10-1; CDR3nt: TGCGCCAGCAGGATACTCGAGCTCTATGTGATGAGTGGCTACACCTTC; CDR3aa: CASRILELYVMSGYTF
abundance: -; d_gene: -; j_gene: TRBJ2-7; v_gene: TRBV5-5; CDR3nt: TGTGCCAGCAGCCGGGCTTGGGGCGGGGACGAGCAGTACTTC; CDR3aa: CASSRAWGGDEQYF
abundance: few; d_gene: TRBD1; j_gene: TRBJ1-1; v_gene: TRBV25-1; CDR3nt: TGTGCCAGCAGTGAGCTGACAGGGAGGAACACTGAAGCTTTCTTT; CDR3aa: CASSELTGRNTEAFF
abundance: -; d_gene: -; j_gene: TRBJ1-4; v_gene: TRBV27; CDR3nt: TGTGCCAGCAGTTTATCAAGGGGAACTAATGAAAAACTGTTTTTT; CDR3aa: CASSLSRGTNEKLFF
abundance: few; d_gene: -; j_gene: TRBJ2-4; v_gene: TRBV19; CDR3nt: TGTGCCAGTAGTCCCGGGTTGCTCAGGCGGACCAAAAACATTCAGTACTTC; CDR3aa: CASSPGLLRRTKNIQYF
abundance: -; d_gene: -; j_gene: TRBJ1-3; v_gene: TRBV28; CDR3nt: TGTGCCAGCAGTTTTAGTTGGTCCTCTGGAAACACCATATATTTT; CDR3aa: CASSFSWSSGNTIYF
abundance: -; d_gene: -; j_gene: TRBJ2-7; v_gene: TRBV6-4; CDR3nt: TGTGCCAGGAGGGCCCTATACGAGCAGTACTTC; CDR3aa: CARRALYEQYF
abundance: -; d_gene: -; j_gene: TRBJ1-4; v_gene: TRBV4-2; CDR3nt: TGTGCCAGCAGCGGACAAAGGGAAAAACTGTTTTTT; CDR3aa: CASSGQREKLFF
abundance: -; d_gene: -; j_gene: TRBJ1-1; v_gene: TRBV19; CDR3nt: TGTGCCAGTAGTATCTTACCGCGGACTGAAGCTTTCTTT; CDR3aa: CASSILPRTEAFF
abundance: medium-sized; d_gene: -; j_gene: TRBJ1-2; v_gene: TRBV19; CDR3nt: TGTGCCAGTTTTCAAGGGTATGGCTACACCTTC; CDR3aa: CASFQGYGYTF
abundance: -; d_gene: TRBD1; j_gene: TRBJ1-2; v_gene: TRBV2; CDR3nt: TGTGCCAGCAGCGGACAGGGGGACTATGGCTACACCTTC; CDR3aa: CASSGQGDYGYTF
abundance: -; d_gene: TRBD2; j_gene: TRBJ2-7; v_gene: TRBV19; CDR3nt: TGTGCCAGTAGTAGGACTAGCGGGAGGATCGAGCAGTACTTC; CDR3aa: CASSRTSGRIEQYF
abundance: -; d_gene: TRBD2; j_gene: TRBJ2-1; v_gene: TRBV7-8; CDR3nt: TGTGCCAGCAGCTCAACTAGCGACGGGTACGGCTACAATGAGCAGTTCTTC; CDR3aa: CASSSTSDGYGYNEQFF
abundance: -; d_gene: -; j_gene: TRBJ2-7; v_gene: TRBV9; CDR3nt: TGTGCCAGCAGCGCTACTGGGAGCTCCTACGAGCAGTACTTC; CDR3aa: CASSATGSSYEQYF
abundance: -; d_gene: -; j_gene: TRBJ1-2; v_gene: TRBV2; CDR3nt: TGTGCCAGCAGTATCGGGGTGGGAGGTGGCTACACCTTC; CDR3aa: CASSIGVGGGYTF
abundance: -; d_gene: TRBD1; j_gene: TRBJ1-1; v_gene: TRBV6-5; CDR3nt: TGTGCCAGCAGCCTCGGACAGGGGCTGAACACTGAAGCTTTCTTT; CDR3aa: CASSLGQGLNTEAFF
abundance: -; d_gene: -; j_gene: TRBJ2-7; v_gene: TRBV20-1; CDR3nt: TGCAGTGCTGGGGACTCGCGCGAGCAGTACTTC; CDR3aa: CSAGDSREQYF
abundance: -; d_gene: -; j_gene: TRBJ2-7; v_gene: TRBV30; CDR3nt: TGTGCCTGGAGTGAAGGGGACGGTTCCGTCTACGAGCAGTACTTC; CDR3aa: CAWSEGDGSVYEQYF
abundance: -; d_gene: -; j_gene: TRBJ1-2; v_gene: TRBV19; CDR3nt: TGTGCCAGTAGTATAGTATCAGGTTCTAACTATGGCTACACCTTC; CDR3aa: CASSIVSGSNYGYTF
abundance: -; d_gene: -; j_gene: TRBJ2-2; v_gene: TRBV19; CDR3nt: TGTGCCAGTAGTATCGCACAGCCCGGGGAGCTGTTTTTT; CDR3aa: CASSIAQPGELFF
abundance: -; d_gene: -; j_gene: TRBJ2-1; v_gene: TRBV28; CDR3nt: TGTGCCAGCAGTACCCCCGGAGCTATCAAAGGGGGTGAGCAGTTCTTC; CDR3aa: CASSTPGAIKGGEQFF
abundance: -; d_gene: TRBD1; j_gene: TRBJ1-4; v_gene: TRBV9; CDR3nt: TGTGCCAGCAGCGAGACAGGGAGGGATGAAAAACTGTTTTTT; CDR3aa: CASSETGRDEKLFF
abundance: once; d_gene: TRBD1; j_gene: TRBJ2-3; v_gene: TRBV10-2; CDR3nt: TGCGCCATTACTCGACAGGGGATAGACACAGATACGCAGTATTTT; CDR3aa: CAITRQGIDTDTQYF
abundance: few; d_gene: -; j_gene: TRBJ1-5; v_gene: TRBV2; CDR3nt: TGTGCCAGCGGGGGTGGGGGACAGCCCCAGCATTTT; CDR3aa: CASGGGGQPQHF
abundance: -; d_gene: -; j_gene: TRBJ2-1; v_gene: TRBV7-9; CDR3nt: TGTGCCAGCAGTCCCCCAGGGACCAGCTCCTACAATGAGCAGTTCTTC; CDR3aa: CASSPPGTSSYNEQFF
abundance: -; d_gene: -; j_gene: TRBJ2-5; v_gene: TRBV9; CDR3nt: TGTGCCAGCAGCTTAAGTAGCGGAGAGCAAGAGACCCAGTACTTC; CDR3aa: CASSLSSGEQETQYF
abundance: -; d_gene: -; j_gene: TRBJ1-5; v_gene: TRBV5-6; CDR3nt: TGTGCCAGCAGCTTGGGGGCGGGGAGCAATCAGCCCCAGCATTTT; CDR3aa: CASSLGAGSNQPQHF
abundance: -; d_gene: -; j_gene: TRBJ2-5; v_gene: TRBV4-1; CDR3nt: TGCGCCAGCAGCCCTGGGGGTGGGGGGCTAGAAGAGACCCAGTACTTC; CDR3aa: CASSPGGGGLEETQYF
abundance: -; d_gene: -; j_gene: TRBJ1-3; v_gene: TRBV19; CDR3nt: TGTGCCAGTAGTATAGATCATAAGAGCTCTGGAAACACCATATATTTT; CDR3aa: CASSIDHKSSGNTIYF
abundance: -; d_gene: TRBD1; j_gene: TRBJ1-4; v_gene: TRBV6-6; CDR3nt: TGTGCCAGCAATCCTCAGGGACAGGGGAATGAAAAACTGTTTTTT; CDR3aa: CASNPQGQGNEKLFF
abundance: -; d_gene: -; j_gene: TRBJ2-7; v_gene: TRBV21-1; CDR3nt: TGTGCCAGCAGCACCGGAGGAGGACAGAGGACCTACGAGCAGTACTTC; CDR3aa: CASSTGGGQRTYEQYF
abundance: once; d_gene: -; j_gene: TRBJ1-4; v_gene: TRBV15; CDR3nt: TGTGCCACCAGCAGAGTCTCGTCGAGGGGAGAAAAACTGTTTTTT; CDR3aa: CATSRVSSRGEKLFF
abundance: -; d_gene: -; j_gene: TRBJ1-1; v_gene: TRBV2; CDR3nt: TGTGCCAGCGCTTATAGACAGGATGCGCCTGAAGCTTTCTTT; CDR3aa: CASAYRQDAPEAFF
abundance: -; d_gene: -; j_gene: TRBJ1-1; v_gene: TRBV2; CDR3nt: TGTGCCAGCACTGAGCAGAACACTGAAGCTTTCTTT; CDR3aa: CASTEQNTEAFF
abundance: -; d_gene: -; j_gene: TRBJ2-3; v_gene: TRBV4-1; CDR3nt: TGCGCCAGCAGCCAAGTTACCGAGGCAGATACGCAGTATTTT; CDR3aa: CASSQVTEADTQYF
abundance: -; d_gene: TRBD1; j_gene: TRBJ1-6; v_gene: TRBV7-9; CDR3nt: TGTGCCAGCAGCTCGGGACAGACAAACTCACCCCTCCACTTT; CDR3aa: CASSSGQTNSPLHF
abundance: -; d_gene: TRBD1; j_gene: TRBJ1-5; v_gene: TRBV4-2; CDR3nt: TGTGCCAGCAGCCAAGAGGGGACAGGGGTTCAGCCCCAGCATTTT; CDR3aa: CASSQEGTGVQPQHF
abundance: few; d_gene: -; j_gene: TRBJ2-3; v_gene: TRBV15; CDR3nt: TGTGCCACCAGCTGGGGGGATTTGACAGATACGCAGTATTTT; CDR3aa: CATSWGDLTDTQYF
abundance: -; d_gene: -; j_gene: TRBJ2-3; v_gene: TRBV9; CDR3nt: TGTGCCTCGAGCGGGCAGCAAAGCACAGATACGCAGTATTTT; CDR3aa: CASSGQQSTDTQYF
abundance: -; d_gene: -; j_gene: TRBJ2-2; v_gene: TRBV9; CDR3nt: TGTGCCAGCAGCACGACTCTTGCGCCCGGGGAGCTGTTTTTT; CDR3aa: CASSTTLAPGELFF
abundance: -; d_gene: -; j_gene: TRBJ2-5; v_gene: TRBV7-9; CDR3nt: TGTGCCAGCAGCTTAGGATCCGGGACAAGAGAGACCCAGTACTTC; CDR3aa: CASSLGSGTRETQYF